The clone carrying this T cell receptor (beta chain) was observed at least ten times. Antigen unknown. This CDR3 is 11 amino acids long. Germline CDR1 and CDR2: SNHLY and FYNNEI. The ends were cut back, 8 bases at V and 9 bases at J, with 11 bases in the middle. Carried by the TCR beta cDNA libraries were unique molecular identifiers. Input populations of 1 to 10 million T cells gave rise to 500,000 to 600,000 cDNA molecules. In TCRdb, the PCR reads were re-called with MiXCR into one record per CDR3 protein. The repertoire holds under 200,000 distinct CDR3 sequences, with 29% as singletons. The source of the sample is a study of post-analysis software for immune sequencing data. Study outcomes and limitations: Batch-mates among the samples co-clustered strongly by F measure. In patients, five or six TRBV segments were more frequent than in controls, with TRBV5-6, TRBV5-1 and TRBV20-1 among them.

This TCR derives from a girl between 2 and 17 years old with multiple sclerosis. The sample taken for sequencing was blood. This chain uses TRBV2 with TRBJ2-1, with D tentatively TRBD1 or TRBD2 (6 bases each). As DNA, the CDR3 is TGTGCCAGCTCAGGGGAGGCTGAGCAGTTCTTC. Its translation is CASSGEAEQFF.